This T cell receptor (beta chain) was retrieved from a study of cytomegalovirus exposure and HLA in healthy donors. The study's findings and limits: Many donors shared some public TCRs, even though most TCR sequences were rare. It was confirmed in vitro that a few of the CMV-associated chains were specific for CMV antigens. Altogether, more than 150 TCR beta chains were recorded as cytomegalovirus-associated.

Measured with immunoSEQ multiplex PCR; TCRdb has only the in-frame clones, and not every one. The table lists around 250,000 clones, almost 90% of them singletons. As to this clone: Its antigen is undetermined.

Separate from the approximately 600-subject first cohort was the roughly 120-subject validation cohort, to which the donors belonged. The CDR3 sequence is 15 residues long. The V and J ends lost 6 bases and 4 bases respectively, with 17 bases between them. Germline CDR1 is SEHNR and CDR2 is FQNEAQ (reference sequence). This receptor was identified in a woman between 18 and 29 years old in good health and CMV-seronegative. The J gene is TRBJ2-3, the V gene TRBV7-9; D remains ambiguous. The sample taken for sequencing was PBMCs. CDR3 sequence: CASSLPTGVSDTQYF. Here the CDR3 DNA reads TGTGCCAGCAGTCTACCTACGGGTGTCTCAGATACGCAGTATTTT.